This section outlines one T cell receptor (beta chain) sequence together with its context. This record comes from a study of shared clonotypes between healthy human individuals. The method was immunoSEQ multiplex PCR; TCRdb's version includes in-frame clones alone and lacks a portion of them. This table holds fewer than 400,000 clones, about 74% found once. The CDR3 loop spans 14 amino acids. Trimming shortened V by 5 bases and J by 1 base, and 12 bases separated the two germline ends. The germline V gene has CDR1 SGHRS and CDR2 YFSETQ. Sequencing was carried out using memory CD4+ T cells sorted from blood. Subset indicated: CD45RA-negative fraction. This chain joins TRBV5-1 and TRBJ2-5; D gene unclear. The sequence came from a man aged 25-45 years in good health. CDR3 coding DNA: TGCGCCAGCAGAGCGATCCTGTTCCAAGAGACCCAGTACTTC. This gives the protein CASRAILFQETQYF.